This TCR beta chain was sequenced in a study of cytomegalovirus exposure and HLA in healthy donors. V lost 4 bases to trimming and J lost 4 bases, with 10 bases between them. This CDR3 is 12 amino acids long. Germline CDR1 is SQVTM and CDR2 is ANQGSEA. Regarding this clone: What it binds is not known. This specimen includes other DNA sequences encoding the same CDR3.

Amplification used 60 Vbeta primers and 13 Jbeta primers. The protocol was immunoSEQ multiplex PCR, while the TCRdb copy is restricted to in-frame clones and leaves out a portion. The table shows tens of thousands of clones, with more than 70% occurring only once. Overall study results and limits: The HLA-A and HLA-B alleles of most subjects were reportedly predicted accurately from TCR beta sequences. As a later analysis showed, a missense DCLRE1C variant was linked to trimming of TCR beta V- and J-genes. Most sequenced TCRs were rare (though some public TCRs occurred in many donors).

J is TRBJ1-2 and V is TRBV29-1, with a possible D match to TRBD1 (6 bases). Sequenced input: PBMCs. This receptor was obtained from a man aged 45 to 65 in good health and CMV-seropositive. This CDR3 is CSVAGQSYGYTF. The CDR3 DNA reads TGCAGCGTTGCTGGACAGAGCTATGGCTACACCTTC.